This T cell receptor (beta chain) was sequenced for a study of cytomegalovirus exposure and HLA in healthy donors. Details on this clone: Its antigen is unknown.

Regarding the study as a whole: The productive fraction for most TCR beta V segments was about 90% or about 30% in an earlier analysis.

Germline CDR1 LNHDA, CDR2 SQIVND (reference sequence). The CDR3 runs 13 residues. V shed 6 bases and J shed 4 bases, with 12 bases lying between them. With 60 Vbeta and 13 Jbeta primers, the PCR was carried out. Libraries were prepared by immunoSEQ multiplex PCR; TCRdb keeps only in-frame clonotypes and omits some of them. The sample has some 120,000 clones; around 81% are singletons. This receptor was identified in a woman aged 35 to 49 in good health and CMV-seronegative. The V gene is TRBV19, the J gene TRBJ1-2; D is uncertain. Sequencing input: PBMCs. The CDR3 coding sequence is TGTGCCAGTAGGGGAATGGAGGTCTATGGCTACACCTTC. Residues: CASRGMEVYGYTF.